This is a list of T cell receptor beta chains from one sample in a study of blood T cell repertoires in COVID-19. This table comes from immunoSEQ multiplex PCR, and its TCRdb copy is limited to in-frame clones, with some not included. The repertoire holds around 100,000 clones, with around 90% as singletons. The sequencing sample was made of peripheral blood. These TCRs come from a man younger than 35 with acute or convalescent COVID-19. CDR3s include the opening cysteine and the closing phenylalanine or tryptophan. Each record gives: V gene, clone size, J gene, D gene, CDR3 DNA, CDR3 protein. D genes are given only for firm matches. Only part of the rows carry a size: once, few, many, or a class if the clone is expanded.

TRBV6-5	-	TRBJ1-1	-	TGTGCCAGCAGCGCGGGACGGTCCACTGAAGCTTTCTTT	CASSAGRSTEAFF
TRBV5-1	-	TRBJ1-1	TRBD1	TGCGCCAGCAGCCCGACAGGGGTCACTGAAGCTTTCTTT	CASSPTGVTEAFF
TRBV30	-	TRBJ2-1	TRBD2	TGTGCCTGGAGTGTATTAGCGGGGGGTTCCCATGAGCAGTTCTTC	CAWSVLAGGSHEQFF
TRBV7-7	-	TRBJ2-2	TRBD1	TGTGCCAGCAGCCTCGACAGGGCCGGGGAGCTGTTTTTT	CASSLDRAGELFF
TRBV3-1/TRBV3-2	once	TRBJ1-2	-	TGTGCCAGCAGCCAAGGATGGGGAGTAGCTAACTATGGCTACACCTTC	CASSQGWGVANYGYTF
TRBV5-1	-	TRBJ2-5	TRBD1	TGCGCCAGCAGCTTAGTCAGGGGGAATCAAGAGACCCAGTACTTC	CASSLVRGNQETQYF
TRBV3-1/TRBV3-2	-	TRBJ2-7	TRBD1	TGTGCCAGCAGCCAAGATAGCATGGGACAGCTTTCCCTCTACGAGCAGTACTTC	CASSQDSMGQLSLYEQYF
TRBV12-5	-	TRBJ2-1	TRBD1	TGTGCTAGTGGTTTGAGAGACAGGGGAGATGAGCAGTTCTTC	CASGLRDRGDEQFF
TRBV18	-	TRBJ1-4	TRBD1	TGTGCCAGCAAACAGGGGCGAGATGAAAAACTGTTTTTT	CASKQGRDEKLFF
TRBV11-2	-	TRBJ2-6	-	TGTGCCAGCAGCTTAGAAGCAACCGCCGGGGCCAACGTCCTGACTTTC	CASSLEATAGANVLTF
TRBV25-1	few	TRBJ1-1	-	TGTGCCAGCAGTGTAATGGCAGACATGAACACTGAAGCTTTCTTT	CASSVMADMNTEAFF
TRBV30	-	TRBJ1-5	-	TGTGCCTGGAGTCCGGGGTTCAAGTGGCCCCAGCATTTT	CAWSPGFKWPQHF
TRBV12-5	-	TRBJ2-1	TRBD2	TGTGCTAGTGGTTTGGGGGACTATCCCACTGAGCAGTTCTTC	CASGLGDYPTEQFF
TRBV4-1	-	TRBJ2-7	TRBD2	TGCGCCAGCAGCCCGTTTGGGACTAGCGGTTCCTACGAGCAGTACTTC	CASSPFGTSGSYEQYF
TRBV9	-	TRBJ1-1	-	TGTGCCAGCAGTACCCTGGGGAGAACGGACACTGAAGCTTTCTTT	CASSTLGRTDTEAFF
TRBV7-9	-	TRBJ2-2	-	TGTGCCAGTTATGACGACAGAATCGCCGGGGAGCTGTTTTTT	CASYDDRIAGELFF
TRBV5-1	-	TRBJ2-5	TRBD2	TGCGCCAGCAGCTTGGCGGCGGGAGGTGGCGAGACCCAGTACTTC	CASSLAAGGGETQYF